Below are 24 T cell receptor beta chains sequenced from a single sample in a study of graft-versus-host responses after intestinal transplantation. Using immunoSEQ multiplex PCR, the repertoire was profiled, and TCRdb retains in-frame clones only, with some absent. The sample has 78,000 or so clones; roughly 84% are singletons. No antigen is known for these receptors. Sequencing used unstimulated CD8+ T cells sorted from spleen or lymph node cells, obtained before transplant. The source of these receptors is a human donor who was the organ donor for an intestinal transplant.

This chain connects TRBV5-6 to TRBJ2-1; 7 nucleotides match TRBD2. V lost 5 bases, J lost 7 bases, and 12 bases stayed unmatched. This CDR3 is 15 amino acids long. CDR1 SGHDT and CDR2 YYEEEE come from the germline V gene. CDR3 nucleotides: TGTGCCAGCAGTTGGCGGACTAGAGAAATGAATGAGCAGTTCTTC. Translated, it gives CASSWRTREMNEQFF.

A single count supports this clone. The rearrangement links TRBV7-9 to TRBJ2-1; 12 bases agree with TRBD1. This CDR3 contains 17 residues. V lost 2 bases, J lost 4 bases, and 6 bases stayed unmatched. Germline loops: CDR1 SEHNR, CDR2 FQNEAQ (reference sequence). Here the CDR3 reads CASSLTGDRGPYNEQFF. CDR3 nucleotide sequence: TGTGCCAGCAGCTTAACGGGGGACAGGGGGCCTTACAATGAGCAGTTCTTC. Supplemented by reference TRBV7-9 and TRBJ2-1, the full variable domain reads DTGVSQNPRHKITKRGQNVTFRCDPISEHNRLYWYRQTLGQGPEFLTYFQNEAQLEKSRLLSDRFSAERPKGSFSTLEIQRTEQGDSAMYLCASSLTGDRGPYNEQFFGPGTRLTVL.

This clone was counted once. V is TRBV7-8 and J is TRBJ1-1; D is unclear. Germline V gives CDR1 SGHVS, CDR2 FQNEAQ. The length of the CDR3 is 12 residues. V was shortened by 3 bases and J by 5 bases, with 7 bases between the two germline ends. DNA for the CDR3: TGTGCCAGCAGCTTGGGTTCGACTGAAGCTTTCTTT. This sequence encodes CASSLGSTEAFF.

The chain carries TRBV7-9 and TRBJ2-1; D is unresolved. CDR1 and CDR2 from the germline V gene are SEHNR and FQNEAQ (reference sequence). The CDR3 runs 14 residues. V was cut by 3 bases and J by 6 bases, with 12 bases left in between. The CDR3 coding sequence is TGTGCCAGCAGCTTCTTATTGGCCTTCAATGAGCAGTTCTTC. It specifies CASSFLLAFNEQFF.

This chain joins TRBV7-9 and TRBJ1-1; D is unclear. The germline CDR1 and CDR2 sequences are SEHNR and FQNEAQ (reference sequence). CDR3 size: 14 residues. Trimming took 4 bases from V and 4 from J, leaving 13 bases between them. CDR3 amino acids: CASSSPRGLTEAFF. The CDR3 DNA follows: TGTGCCAGCAGCTCACCGCGAGGGCTCACTGAAGCTTTCTTT.

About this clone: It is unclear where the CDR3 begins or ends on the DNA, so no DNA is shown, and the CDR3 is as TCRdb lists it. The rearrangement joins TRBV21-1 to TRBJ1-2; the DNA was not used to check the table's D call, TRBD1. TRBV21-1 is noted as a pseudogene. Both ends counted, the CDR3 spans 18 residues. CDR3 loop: CASRKRVGKGSANYGYTF.

For the CDR3, the DNA is TGTGCCATCAGTGAAGGCCCAAAACTAAGCACAGATACGCAGTATTTT. Translating it yields CAISEGPKLSTDTQYF. The chain links TRBV10-3 to TRBJ2-3; unclear D gene. CDR1 is ENHRY, CDR2 SYGVKD, per germline. The CDR3 consists of 16 residues. The V end was cut by 3 bases, the J end by 0 bases, with 13 bases between.

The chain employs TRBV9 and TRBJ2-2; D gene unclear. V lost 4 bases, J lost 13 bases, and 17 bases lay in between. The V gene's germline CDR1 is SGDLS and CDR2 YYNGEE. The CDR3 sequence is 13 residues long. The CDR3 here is CASSPRSATGLFF. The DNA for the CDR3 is TGTGCCAGCAGCCCCCGTTCGGCCACGGGGCTGTTTTTT.

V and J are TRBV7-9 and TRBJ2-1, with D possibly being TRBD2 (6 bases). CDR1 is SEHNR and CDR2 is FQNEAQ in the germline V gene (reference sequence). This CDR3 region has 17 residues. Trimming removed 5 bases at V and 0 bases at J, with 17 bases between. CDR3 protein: CASSHPLSGGSYNEQFF. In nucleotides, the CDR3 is TGTGCCAGCAGCCACCCCCTTAGCGGTGGCTCCTACAATGAGCAGTTCTTC. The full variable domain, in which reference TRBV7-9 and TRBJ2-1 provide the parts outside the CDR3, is DTGVSQNPRHKITKRGQNVTFRCDPISEHNRLYWYRQTLGQGPEFLTYFQNEAQLEKSRLLSDRFSAERPKGSFSTLEIQRTEQGDSAMYLCASSHPLSGGSYNEQFFGPGTRLTVL.

CDR3 DNA: TGTGCCACCAGCAGAGAAAGACAGGGAGGTGAAAAACTGTTTTTT. This gives the protein CATSRERQGGEKLFF. The chain employs TRBV15 and TRBJ1-4, with TRBD1 matching 7 bases. The CDR3 spans 15 residues. Germline-derived CDR1 and CDR2 are LNHNV and YYDKDF (reference sequence). Trimming removed 0 bases from V and 7 bases from J; junction bases left unmatched: 5.

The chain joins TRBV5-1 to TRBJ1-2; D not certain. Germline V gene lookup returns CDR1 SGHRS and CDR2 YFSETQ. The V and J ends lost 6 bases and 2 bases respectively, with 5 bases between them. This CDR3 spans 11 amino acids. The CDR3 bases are TGCGCCAGCACCCCCAACTATGGCTACACCTTC. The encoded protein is CASTPNYGYTF.

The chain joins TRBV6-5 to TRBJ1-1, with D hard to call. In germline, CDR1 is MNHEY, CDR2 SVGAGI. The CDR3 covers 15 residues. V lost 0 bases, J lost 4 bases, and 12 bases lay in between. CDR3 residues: CASSYSITGFTEAFF. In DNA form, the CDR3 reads TGTGCCAGCAGTTACTCGATCACCGGTTTCACTGAAGCTTTCTTT.

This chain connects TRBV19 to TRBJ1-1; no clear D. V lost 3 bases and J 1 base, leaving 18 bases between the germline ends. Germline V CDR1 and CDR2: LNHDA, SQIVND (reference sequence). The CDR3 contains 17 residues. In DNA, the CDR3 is TGTGCCAGTAGTATTCTCCAAAAGAGGGTTCCGAACACTGAAGCTTTCTTT. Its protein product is CASSILQKRVPNTEAFF.

CDR3: CASSFDRTYEQYF. The CDR3, as DNA: TGTGCCAGCAGCTTCGACAGAACCTACGAGCAGTACTTC. The genes are TRBV7-6 and TRBJ2-7; D possibly corresponds to TRBD1 (5 bases). The CDR3 sequence is 13 residues long. The germline gives CDR1 SGHVS, CDR2 FNYEAQ. The V gene lost 3 bases and the J gene lost 2 bases, with 8 bases spanning the gap.

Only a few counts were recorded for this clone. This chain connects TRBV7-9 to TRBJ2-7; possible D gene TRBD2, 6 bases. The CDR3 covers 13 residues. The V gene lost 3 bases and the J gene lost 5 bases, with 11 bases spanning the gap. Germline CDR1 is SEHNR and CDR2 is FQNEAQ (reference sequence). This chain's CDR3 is CASSFGSQDEQYF. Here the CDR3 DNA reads TGTGCCAGCAGCTTCGGGAGTCAGGACGAGCAGTACTTC.

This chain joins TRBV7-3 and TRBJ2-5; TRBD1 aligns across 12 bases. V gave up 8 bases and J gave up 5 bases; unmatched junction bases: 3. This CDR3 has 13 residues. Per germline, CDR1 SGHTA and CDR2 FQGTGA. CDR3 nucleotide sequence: TGTGCCAGCGGGACAGGGGGCGGGGAGACCCAGTACTTC. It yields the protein CASGTGGGETQYF.

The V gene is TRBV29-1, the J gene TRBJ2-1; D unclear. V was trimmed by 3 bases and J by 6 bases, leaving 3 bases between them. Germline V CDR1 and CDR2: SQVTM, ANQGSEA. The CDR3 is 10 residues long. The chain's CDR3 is CSVERNEQFF. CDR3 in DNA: TGCAGCGTTGAGCGCAATGAGCAGTTCTTC.

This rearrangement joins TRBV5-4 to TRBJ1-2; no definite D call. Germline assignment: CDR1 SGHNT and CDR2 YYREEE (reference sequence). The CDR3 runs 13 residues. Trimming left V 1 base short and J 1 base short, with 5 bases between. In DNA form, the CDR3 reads TGTGCCAGCAGCTTGTCTGTTAACTATGGCTACACCTTC. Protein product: CASSLSVNYGYTF. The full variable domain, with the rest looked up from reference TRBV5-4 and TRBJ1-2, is ETGVTQSPTHLIKTRGQQVTLRCSSQSGHNTVSWYQQALGQGPQFIFQYYREEENGRGNFPPRFSGLQFPNYSSELNVNALELDDSALYLCASSLSVNYGYTFGSGTRLTVV.

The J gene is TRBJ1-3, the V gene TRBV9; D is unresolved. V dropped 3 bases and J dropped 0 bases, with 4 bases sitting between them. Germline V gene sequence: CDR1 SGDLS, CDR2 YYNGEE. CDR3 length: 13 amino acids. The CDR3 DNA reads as TGTGCCAGCAGCGCCCTCTCTGGAAACACCATATATTTT. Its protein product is CASSALSGNTIYF.

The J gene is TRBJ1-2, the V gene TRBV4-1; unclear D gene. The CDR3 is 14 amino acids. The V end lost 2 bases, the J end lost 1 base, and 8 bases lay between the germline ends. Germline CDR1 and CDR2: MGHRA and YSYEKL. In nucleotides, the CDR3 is TGCGCCAGCAGCCAAATGGACTATAACTATGGCTACACCTTC. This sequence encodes CASSQMDYNYGYTF.

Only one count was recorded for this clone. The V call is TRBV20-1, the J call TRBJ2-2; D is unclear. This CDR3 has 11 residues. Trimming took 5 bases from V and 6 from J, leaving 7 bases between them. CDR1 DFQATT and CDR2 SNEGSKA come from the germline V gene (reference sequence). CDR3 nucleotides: TGCAGTGCTTGGGGTCCCGGGGAGCTGTTTTTT. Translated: CSAWGPGELFF.

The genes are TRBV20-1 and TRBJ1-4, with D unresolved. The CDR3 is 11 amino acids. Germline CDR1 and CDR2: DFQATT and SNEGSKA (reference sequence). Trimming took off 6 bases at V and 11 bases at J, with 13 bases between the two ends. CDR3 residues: CSATPGEKLFF. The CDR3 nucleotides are TGCAGTGCAACCCCTGGTGAGAAACTGTTTTTT.

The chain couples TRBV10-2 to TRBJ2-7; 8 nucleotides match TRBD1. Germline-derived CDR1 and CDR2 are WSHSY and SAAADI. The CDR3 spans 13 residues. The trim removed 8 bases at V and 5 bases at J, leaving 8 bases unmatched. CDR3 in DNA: TGCGCCAGCCAAGCTCAGGGGGCCGACGAGCAGTACTTC. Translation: CASQAQGADEQYF.

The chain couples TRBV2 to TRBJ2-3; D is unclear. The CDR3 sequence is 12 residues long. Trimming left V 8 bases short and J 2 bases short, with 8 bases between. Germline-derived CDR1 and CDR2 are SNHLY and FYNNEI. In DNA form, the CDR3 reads TGTGCCAGCTTCCTCTACACAGATACGCAGTATTTT. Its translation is CASFLYTDTQYF.